A single TCR beta chain is shown here with its context. The method was immunoSEQ multiplex PCR; TCRdb's version includes in-frame clones alone and lacks a portion of them. Here the sample spans roughly 890,000 clones, 85% to 95% being singletons. CD45RO-negative CD8 cells positively selected for CCR7 made up the naive population, which excluded terminally differentiated effector memory CD45RA+ cells. These data originate in a study of shared clonotypes between healthy human individuals. Per the germline V gene, CDR1 is SEHNR and CDR2 is FQNEAQ (reference sequence). Trimming took off 2 bases at V and 5 bases at J, with 9 bases between the two ends. The CDR3 totals 13 residues.

The chain employs TRBV7-9 and TRBJ2-5; no reliable D call. The sample comprised naive CD8+ T cells sorted from blood. The origin of this receptor is a man aged 25 to 45 in good health. The CDR3: CASSLSVRETQYF. The CDR3 DNA sequence: TGTGCCAGCAGCTTAAGTGTTCGGGAGACCCAGTACTTC.